This TCR beta chain originates from a study of T cells in Graves' hyperthyroidism and ophthalmopathy. This clonotype was seen more than once but under ten times. Its specificity is not known. Germline CDR1 is DFQATT and CDR2 is SNEGSKA (reference sequence). V was clipped by 2 bases and J by 0 bases, with 13 bases between them. This CDR3 is 15 amino acids long. Those with hyperthyroidism were 18 to 65 years old, newly diagnosed, and ill for under 2 months. The PBMCs were sourced from fresh peripheral blood (more than 8.5 ml). Broader study findings: Ophthalmopathy, which appeared later, was predicted by the model a median 6.5 months before onset. Blood samples included most of the expanded thyroid clonotypes exceeding 0.001.

Template material for amplifying TCR beta CDR3 regions consisted of RNA transcripts. An initial round of RT-PCR targeting the TCR CDR3 relied on the HTBI primer set. Each CDR3 protein gets one entry after TCRdb re-called the multiplex PCR reads with MiXCR. Altogether about 620,000 distinct CDR3 sequences are present, 15% to 20% being singletons, with the ten largest covering less than 4.5%. Sequenced: blood. V usage is TRBV20-1 and J usage is TRBJ1-2, with D unclear. The origin of this receptor is a woman aged 25-40 years with Graves' hyperthyroidism. The CDR3 DNA follows: TGCAGTGCTAGAACAAGAACAGCAGCTAACTATGGCTACACCTTC. Its protein product is CSARTRTAANYGYTF.